The 23 T cell receptor beta chains listed next were all sequenced from one sample in a study of cytomegalovirus exposure and HLA in healthy donors. Both 60 Vbeta primers and 13 Jbeta primers went into the PCR. Some clones are missing from TCRdb's copy, which holds only in-frame ones; the method was immunoSEQ multiplex PCR. Seen here are over 150,000 clones, roughly 80% observed once, and the top ten hold 0.38%. Sequenced sample: PBMCs. The receptors here all came from a boy under 10 years old in good health and CMV-seronegative.

The rearrangement joins TRBV10-3 to TRBJ2-5; D ambiguous. Germline values: CDR1 ENHRY, CDR2 SYGVKD. This CDR3 region has 15 residues. V was trimmed by 2 bases and J by 0 bases, leaving 10 bases between them. This CDR3 reads CAISELSTNQETQYF. The CDR3 bases are TGTGCCATCAGTGAGCTGAGCACTAACCAAGAGACCCAGTACTTC.

A single count supports this clone. Written as DNA, the CDR3 is TGTGCCAGCAGCCCGACAGGGTATGGAAACACCATATATTTT. It is translated as CASSPTGYGNTIYF. V usage is TRBV7-9 and J usage is TRBJ1-3; 7 bases are shared with TRBD1. V lost 5 bases, J lost 3 bases, and 4 bases stayed unmatched. CDR1 and CDR2 from the germline V gene are SEHNR and FQNEAQ (reference sequence). The CDR3 runs 14 residues.

The chain recombines TRBV5-5 with TRBJ2-3; 9 nucleotides line up with TRBD1. Germline CDR1 is SGHKS and CDR2 is YYEKEE (reference sequence). The CDR3 loop spans 16 amino acids. Unmatched junction bases numbered 5, after V lost 0 bases and J lost 3 bases. The CDR3 is CASSLAGTGSTDTQYF. CDR3 DNA sequence: TGTGCCAGCAGCTTGGCCGGGACAGGGAGTACAGATACGCAGTATTTT.

The gene calls are TRBV6-5 and TRBJ2-5; 8 positions agree with TRBD2. The J call may be wrong; the DNA end is better matched by TRBJ2-7. The CDR3 consists of 16 residues. Germline CDR1 is MNHEY and CDR2 is SVGAGI. CDR3 DNA: TGTGCCAGCAGTTACTCGTCCACTAGCGGTTTCTACGAGCAGTACTTC. It is translated as CASSYSSTSGFYEQYF.

This chain joins TRBV2 and TRBJ1-1; D remains unclear. Germline V gene data show CDR1 as SNHLY and CDR2 as FYNNEI. The germline V and J ends were trimmed by 7 bases and 3 bases, with 12 bases remaining between them. The CDR3 runs 13 residues. The CDR3 coding sequence is TGTGCCAGCATGTTCACGGGTGACACTGAAGCTTTCTTT. Its translation is CASMFTGDTEAFF.

The V and J genes are TRBV4-1 and TRBJ2-7; 8 bases line up with TRBD1. The germline CDR1 and CDR2 sequences are MGHRA and YSYEKL. V shed 4 bases and J 7 bases; nucleotides not matched to a gene: 9. The CDR3 spans 14 residues. CDR3 DNA: TGCGCCAGCAGCCGAGTGGACAGGGTGGGGGAGCAGTACTTC. Residues: CASSRVDRVGEQYF.

The chain uses TRBV11-2 and TRBJ2-3; perhaps TRBD2 as D (5 bases). V was shortened by 11 bases and J by 1 base, with 16 bases between the two germline ends. Germline CDR1 and CDR2: SGHAT and FQNNGV. This CDR3 has 14 amino acids. In DNA, the CDR3 is TGTGCCGGTGGATCGGGATTGGGCACAGATACGCAGTATTTT. Translating it yields CAGGSGLGTDTQYF. The full variable domain, completed using reference TRBV11-2 and TRBJ2-3, is EAGVAQSPRYKIIEKRQSVAFWCNPISGHATLYWYQQILGQGPKLLIQFQNNGVVDDSQLPKDRFSAERLKGVDSTLKIQPAKLEDSAVYLCAGGSGLGTDTQYFGPGTRLTVL.

The gene calls are TRBV20-1 and TRBJ2-2, with D possibly matching TRBD2 (6 bases). V lost 5 bases and J lost 5, with 6 bases in between. The CDR3 is 11 amino acids. Germline CDR1 reads DFQATT; CDR2 reads SNEGSKA (reference sequence). The CDR3 DNA sequence: TGCAGTGCTCGGGGGACCGGGGAGCTGTTTTTT. It is translated as CSARGTGELFF.

This clone was picked up one time. This chain uses TRBV19 with TRBJ2-1; TRBD2 agrees at 11 bases. In germline, CDR1 is LNHDA, CDR2 SQIVND (reference sequence). After removal of 6 bases from V and 3 bases from J, the junction contained 7 bases not matched to a gene. The CDR3 consists of 16 residues. The CDR3 region is CASRDGLAGRYNEQFF. CDR3 DNA: TGTGCCAGTAGGGACGGACTAGCGGGCCGCTACAATGAGCAGTTCTTC.

The chain couples TRBV27 to TRBJ2-3; D is possibly TRBD1 (6 bases). V lost 4 bases, J lost 0 bases, and 11 bases lay in between. This CDR3 is 15 amino acids long. The germline gives CDR1 MNHEY, CDR2 SMNVEV (reference sequence). This CDR3 reads CASSWVGQSTDTQYF. The CDR3 coding sequence is TGTGCCAGCAGTTGGGTCGGACAGAGCACAGATACGCAGTATTTT.

The rearrangement links TRBV6-5 to TRBJ2-1; TRBD2 is a possible D gene (6 bases). This CDR3 has 16 amino acids. Trimming pared 2 bases from V and 6 bases from J, leaving 17 bases between. Germline CDR1 MNHEY, CDR2 SVGAGI. The CDR3 loop is CASSYVARRDSNEQFF. In DNA form, the CDR3 reads TGTGCCAGCAGTTACGTGGCTAGGCGGGATTCCAATGAGCAGTTCTTC.

The chain links TRBV9 to TRBJ2-5; perhaps TRBD2 as D (6 bases). With 4 bases removed from V and 2 bases from J, the gap between germline ends came to 12 bases. The germline gives CDR1 SGDLS, CDR2 YYNGEE. This CDR3 has 14 amino acids. DNA for the CDR3: TGTGCCAGCAGCCTACGGGACTCTCAAGAGACCCAGTACTTC. Translation: CASSLRDSQETQYF.

The rearrangement links TRBV2 to TRBJ2-1; 8 nucleotides align to TRBD2. The ends lost 3 bases at V and 0 bases at J; junction bases unmatched: 4. The CDR3 consists of 16 residues. Germline CDR1 SNHLY, CDR2 FYNNEI. The DNA of the CDR3 is TGTGCCAGCAGTGACGTAGCGGGACCCTCCTACAATGAGCAGTTCTTC. It encodes CASSDVAGPSYNEQFF.

The gene calls are TRBV5-4 and TRBJ1-2; 8 bases are shared with TRBD1. V shed 4 bases, J shed 4 bases, and the junction held 12 bases outside the gene matches. The V gene's germline CDR1 is SGHNT and CDR2 YYREEE (reference sequence). The CDR3 is 16 amino acids. As DNA, the CDR3 is TGTGCCAGCAGCGGGGGGGCCAGGGGGCGCGCCTATGGCTACACCTTC. This codes for CASSGGARGRAYGYTF.

This clone showed up just a few times. The chain has TRBV6-1 and TRBJ2-7; D is possibly TRBD1 (7 bases). The V end was cut by 1 base, the J end by 7 bases, with 17 bases between. Germline CDR1 and CDR2: MNHNS and SASEGT. The CDR3 loop spans 15 amino acids. The DNA of the CDR3 is TGTGCCAGCAGTGAAGGGGAGGACAGGTTTCGGGAGCAGTACTTC. This encodes CASSEGEDRFREQYF.

This clone was observed a few times. The chain carries TRBV27 and TRBJ1-2; D possibly corresponds to TRBD1 (6 bases). The CDR3 sequence is 18 residues long. Trimming removed 2 bases at V and 3 bases at J, with 22 bases between. From germline, CDR1 is MNHEY and CDR2 SMNVEV (reference sequence). In DNA form, the CDR3 reads TGTGCCAGCAGTTTAAGTGGGTGGGGGGGGCGGTTTGACTATGGCTACACCTTC. Translating gives CASSLSGWGGRFDYGYTF.

The chain joins TRBV28 to TRBJ2-7; 10 bases map to TRBD2. This CDR3 comprises 16 residues. Germline assignment: CDR1 MDHEN and CDR2 SYDVKM. V shed 3 bases and J 3 bases; nucleotides not matched to a gene: 8. The CDR3 protein is CASSFTSGNHIYEQYF. DNA of the CDR3: TGTGCCAGCAGTTTTACTAGCGGGAACCACATCTACGAGCAGTACTTC.

Points on this clone: One junction end does not reproduce the germline sequence, and a read error may be involved. The chain is built from TRBV6-5 and TRBJ2-4; the match to TRBD2 covers 10 bases. The length of the CDR3 is 15 residues. The germline V gene encodes CDR1 MNHEY and CDR2 SVGAGI. The CDR3 DNA reads as TGTGCCAGCAGCAGGACTAGCGGAGAACTAAACATGCAGTACTTC. It translates to CASSRTSGELNMQYF.

V and J are TRBV19 and TRBJ2-3, with a tentative D call TRBD2 (6 bases). The ends were cut back, 8 bases at V and 6 bases at J, with 18 bases in the middle. The V gene's germline CDR1 is LNHDA and CDR2 SQIVND (reference sequence). The CDR3 loop spans 14 amino acids. This chain's CDR3 is CASRLRDSSDTQYF. The CDR3 DNA sequence: TGTGCCAGTCGGCTAAGGGACTCCTCGGATACGCAGTATTTT. The full variable domain, rest sourced from reference TRBV19 and TRBJ2-3, is DGGITQSPKYLFRKEGQNVTLSCEQNLNHDAMYWYRQDPGQGLRLIYYSQIVNDFQKGDIAEGYSVSREKKESFPLTVTSAQKNPTAFYLCASRLRDSSDTQYFGPGTRLTVL.

V is TRBV4-1 and J is TRBJ2-7; 7 bases line up with TRBD2. V shed 5 bases and J 5 bases; nucleotides not matched to a gene: 15. The CDR3 has 16 amino acids. Germline lookup yields CDR1 MGHRA and CDR2 YSYEKL. In DNA form, the CDR3 reads TGCGCCAGCAGCGTAGAGGACGGTCCGGGAGGCCACGAGCAGTACTTC. This codes for CASSVEDGPGGHEQYF.

V gene TRBV4-1 combines with J gene TRBJ2-1; D call uncertain. V lost 0 bases, J lost 0 bases, and 6 bases lay in between. This CDR3 has 15 residues. The germline gives CDR1 MGHRA, CDR2 YSYEKL. CDR3 nucleotide sequence: TGCGCCAGCAGCCAAGACCCGAGCTCCTACAATGAGCAGTTCTTC. Translating gives CASSQDPSSYNEQFF.

The rearrangement links TRBV2 to TRBJ1-5; 9 bases match TRBD1. The CDR3 sequence is 14 residues long. V lost 1 base to trimming and J lost 6 bases; unmatched junction nucleotides: 1. Germline loops: CDR1 SNHLY, CDR2 FYNNEI. The CDR3 spells CASSEDRGLQPQHF. Written as DNA, the CDR3 is TGTGCCAGCAGTGAAGACAGGGGGCTTCAGCCCCAGCATTTT. Variable domain in full (rest from reference TRBV2 and TRBJ1-5): EPEVTQTPSHQVTQMGQEVILRCVPISNHLYFYWYRQILGQKVEFLVSFYNNEISEKSEIFDDQFSVERPDGSNFTLKIRSTKLEDSAMYFCASSEDRGLQPQHFGDGTRLSIL.

V gene TRBV7-9 combines with J gene TRBJ2-2, with 8 bases matching TRBD1. Trimming removed 3 bases from V and 5 bases from J; junction bases left unmatched: 14. Germline loops: CDR1 SEHNR, CDR2 FQNEAQ (reference sequence). This CDR3 region has 18 residues. CDR3 amino acids: CASSLLGRTGIGTGELFF. The CDR3 nucleotides are TGTGCCAGCAGCTTGTTGGGACGGACAGGGATTGGAACCGGGGAGCTGTTTTTT.